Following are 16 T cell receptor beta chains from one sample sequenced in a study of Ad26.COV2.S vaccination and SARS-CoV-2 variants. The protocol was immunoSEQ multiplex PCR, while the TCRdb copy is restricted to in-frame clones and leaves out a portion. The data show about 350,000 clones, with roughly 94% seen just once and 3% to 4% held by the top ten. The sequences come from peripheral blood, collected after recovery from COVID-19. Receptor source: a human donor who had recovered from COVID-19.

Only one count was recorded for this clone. The CDR3 is CAITPAGGDTKTQYF. DNA for the CDR3: TGTGCCATCACCCCAGCGGGGGGCGACACTAAGACCCAGTACTTC. V and J are TRBV10-3 and TRBJ2-5, with 9 positions matching TRBD2. Germline CDR1 ENHRY, CDR2 SYGVKD. The CDR3 runs to 15 residues. J lost 6 bases, V lost 7 bases, and 12 bases had no gene match.

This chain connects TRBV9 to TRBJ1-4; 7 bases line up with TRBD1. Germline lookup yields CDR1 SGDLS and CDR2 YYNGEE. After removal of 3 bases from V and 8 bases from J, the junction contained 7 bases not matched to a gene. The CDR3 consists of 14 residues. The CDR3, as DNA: TGTGCCAGCAGCGCCCCGGGACAGATGGAAAAACTGTTTTTT. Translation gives CASSAPGQMEKLFF.

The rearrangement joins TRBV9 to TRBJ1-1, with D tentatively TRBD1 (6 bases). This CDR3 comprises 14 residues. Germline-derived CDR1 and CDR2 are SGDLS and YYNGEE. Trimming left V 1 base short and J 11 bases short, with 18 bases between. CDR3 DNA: TGTGCCAGCAGCGTAAACACAGGGCGGGGTGACGCTTTCTTT. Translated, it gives CASSVNTGRGDAFF.

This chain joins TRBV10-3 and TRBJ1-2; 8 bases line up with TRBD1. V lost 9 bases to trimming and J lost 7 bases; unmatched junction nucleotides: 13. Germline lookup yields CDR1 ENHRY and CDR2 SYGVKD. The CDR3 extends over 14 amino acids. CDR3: CAIPVGTGSAGYTF. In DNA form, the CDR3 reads TGTGCCATTCCCGTAGGGACAGGTTCGGCTGGCTACACCTTC.

For the CDR3, the DNA is TGTGCCAGCAGCTTATGGGAGGGCCCCACAGATACGCAGTATTTT. This codes for CASSLWEGPTDTQYF. The chain is built from TRBV7-9 and TRBJ2-3; TRBD2 matches 7 bases. The CDR3 sequence is 15 residues long. Per germline, CDR1 SEHNR and CDR2 FQNEAQ (reference sequence). J gave up 2 bases and V 2 bases, and 4 bases lay outside the gene matches.

The CDR3 region is CASSREKGWADTQYF. Written as DNA, the CDR3 is TGTGCCAGCTCCCGGGAGAAGGGTTGGGCAGATACGCAGTATTTT. This chain connects TRBV18 to TRBJ2-3; TRBD2 might be the D (6 bases). This CDR3 spans 15 amino acids. Between the trimmed V and J ends, which lost 6 bases and 4 bases, there was a span of 17 bases. Germline V gene lookup returns CDR1 KGHSH and CDR2 LQKENI.

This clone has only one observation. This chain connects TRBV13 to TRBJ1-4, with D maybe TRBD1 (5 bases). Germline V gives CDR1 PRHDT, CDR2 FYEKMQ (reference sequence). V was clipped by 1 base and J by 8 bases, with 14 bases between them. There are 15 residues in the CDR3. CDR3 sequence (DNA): TGTGCCAGCAGCTTAGAGAGGTCAGGGAACGAAAAACTGTTTTTT. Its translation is CASSLERSGNEKLFF. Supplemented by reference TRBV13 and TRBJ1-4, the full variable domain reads AAGVIQSPRHLIKEKRETATLKCYPIPRHDTVYWYQQGPGQDPQFLISFYEKMQSDKGSIPDRFSAQQFSDYHSELNMSSLELGDSALYFCASSLERSGNEKLFFGSGTQLSVL.

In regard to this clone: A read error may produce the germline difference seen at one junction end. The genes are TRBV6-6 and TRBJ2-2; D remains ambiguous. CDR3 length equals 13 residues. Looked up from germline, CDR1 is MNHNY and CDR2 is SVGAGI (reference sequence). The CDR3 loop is CASRGPKTGELFF. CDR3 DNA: TGTGCCAGCAGGGGTCCGAAAACCGGGGAGCTGTTTTTT.

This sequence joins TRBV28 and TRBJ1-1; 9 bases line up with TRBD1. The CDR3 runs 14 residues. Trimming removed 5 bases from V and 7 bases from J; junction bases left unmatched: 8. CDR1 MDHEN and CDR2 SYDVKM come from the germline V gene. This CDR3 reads CASSKDRGESEAFF. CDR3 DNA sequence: TGTGCCAGCAGTAAGGACAGGGGCGAGAGTGAAGCTTTCTTT.

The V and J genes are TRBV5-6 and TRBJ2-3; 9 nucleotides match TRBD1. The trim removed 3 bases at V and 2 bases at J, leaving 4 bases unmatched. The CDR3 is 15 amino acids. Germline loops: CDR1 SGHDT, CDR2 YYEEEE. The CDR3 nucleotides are TGTGCCAGCAGCTATGGGACAGGGAACACAGATACGCAGTATTTT. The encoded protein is CASSYGTGNTDTQYF.

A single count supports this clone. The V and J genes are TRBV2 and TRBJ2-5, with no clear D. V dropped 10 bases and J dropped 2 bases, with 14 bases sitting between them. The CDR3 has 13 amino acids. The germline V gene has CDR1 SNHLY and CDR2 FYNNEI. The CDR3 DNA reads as TGTGCCAACCCGTTGAGGTGGCAAGAGACCCAGTACTTC. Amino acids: CANPLRWQETQYF.

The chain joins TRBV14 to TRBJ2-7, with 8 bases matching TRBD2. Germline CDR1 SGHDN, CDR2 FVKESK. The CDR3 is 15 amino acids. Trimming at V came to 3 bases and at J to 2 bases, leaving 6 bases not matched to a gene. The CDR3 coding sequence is TGTGCCAGCAGCCAGTTAGCGGGGCGAGCCTACGAGCAGTACTTC. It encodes CASSQLAGRAYEQYF.

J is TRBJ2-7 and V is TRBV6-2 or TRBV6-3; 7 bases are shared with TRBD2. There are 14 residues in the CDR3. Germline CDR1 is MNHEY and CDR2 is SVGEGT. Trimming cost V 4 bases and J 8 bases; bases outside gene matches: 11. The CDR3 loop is CASSSVGASGKQYF. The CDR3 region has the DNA TGTGCCAGCAGTTCGGTCGGGGCTAGCGGCAAGCAGTACTTC.

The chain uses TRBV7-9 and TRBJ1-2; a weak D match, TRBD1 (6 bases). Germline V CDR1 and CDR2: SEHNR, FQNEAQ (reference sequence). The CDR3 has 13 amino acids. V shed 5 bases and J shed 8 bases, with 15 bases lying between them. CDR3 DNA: TGTGCCAGCAGCCCCCGGACAGTCAACGGCTACACCTTC. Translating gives CASSPRTVNGYTF.

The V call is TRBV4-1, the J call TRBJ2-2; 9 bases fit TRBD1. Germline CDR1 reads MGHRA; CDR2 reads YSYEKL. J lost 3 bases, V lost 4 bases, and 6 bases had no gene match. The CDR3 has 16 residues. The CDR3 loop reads CASSLVTGGDTGELFF. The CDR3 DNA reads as TGCGCCAGCAGCCTCGTTACAGGGGGCGACACCGGGGAGCTGTTTTTT.

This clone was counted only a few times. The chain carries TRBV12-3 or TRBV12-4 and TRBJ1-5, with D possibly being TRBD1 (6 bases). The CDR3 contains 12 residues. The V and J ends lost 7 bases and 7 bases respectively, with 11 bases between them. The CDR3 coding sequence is TGTGCCAGCATGAACAGGGCCCAGCCCCAGCATTTT. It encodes CASMNRAQPQHF.